This is a list of T cell receptor beta chains from one sample in a study of early T cells in non-severe SARS-CoV-2 infection. MiXCR, applied by TCRdb to the 5' RACE reads, yields one record per CDR3 protein. The table lists 70,000 to 85,000 distinct CDR3 sequences, over 10% of them singletons, with 2.6% in the top ten. What was sequenced was whole blood. The receptors come from an adult who was a healthcare worker with PCR-confirmed SARS-CoV-2 infection or an uninfected control (not recorded which). CDR3s include the opening cysteine and the closing phenylalanine or tryptophan. The D gene is left open where the match is weak. Not every row has a clone size; where given, it reads once, few, many or a size class.

TRBJ2-7 TRBV11-2 many - CASSFRKTYEQYF
TRBJ2-1 TRBV25-1 many TRBD1 CASSVTGVNEQFF
TRBJ2-5 TRBV5-1 - TRBD1 CASRSGTAERETQYF
TRBJ2-1 TRBV11-2 few - CASSSVGSEQFF
TRBJ2-3 TRBV6-2/TRBV6-3 few - CASSYSTGPHSQYF
TRBJ1-1 TRBV28 many - CASSPSVGTEAFF
TRBJ2-7 TRBV6-6 - - CASSPFVDEQYF
TRBJ2-1 TRBV20-1 many - CSANTPNSYNEQFF
TRBJ1-1 TRBV29-1 - TRBD1 CSDRDRGGTEAFF
TRBJ2-7 TRBV29-1 - - CSAIKGHEQYF
TRBJ1-1 TRBV12-5 - TRBD1 CASGLDQGARDKAFF
TRBJ1-1 TRBV5-5 few - CASSIDPTRNTEAFF
TRBJ2-7 TRBV11-2 - - CASSFGPVTPYEQYF
TRBJ2-1 TRBV20-1 - - CSARGGLYNEQFF
TRBJ1-5 TRBV2 - TRBD1 CASSDRGRNQPQHF
TRBJ2-3 TRBV11-2 few TRBD2 CASSLRVRTSASTDTQYF
TRBJ1-6 TRBV4-2 many TRBD1 CASKGGRVGSPLHF
TRBJ2-1 TRBV27 many - CASSPRSGNEQFF
TRBJ1-2 TRBV6-5 few TRBD1 CASSPGGQVYGYTF
TRBJ2-1 TRBV6-2/TRBV6-3 - - CASSWLQGRNEQFF
TRBJ2-7 TRBV6-5 - TRBD2 CASSYEGTSGSYEQYF
TRBJ1-2 TRBV10-3 - TRBD1 CAMTRGQGYGYTF
TRBJ2-1 TRBV7-9 many TRBD2 CASSSVRTSGHNEQFF
TRBJ1-1 TRBV2 many - CASLLMGNTEAFF
TRBJ2-2 TRBV12-3/TRBV12-4 many - CASSLIRDNTGELFF
TRBJ1-5 TRBV7-6 many - CASSLSGGNQPQHF
TRBJ2-7 TRBV7-6 - - CASSLRQNSYEQYF
TRBJ2-1 TRBV20-1 - TRBD2 CSARGDPYNEQFF
TRBJ2-7 TRBV27 many TRBD1 CASSLGQGPTYEQYF
TRBJ2-1 TRBV13 many TRBD1 CASSLRGQGGGQFF
TRBJ2-1 TRBV28 many - CASRSVDRGPYNEQFF
TRBJ2-3 TRBV9 many - CASGWGAWDTDTQYF
TRBJ1-1 TRBV5-1 - - CASSFNRESLPNTEAFF
TRBJ2-3 TRBV24-1 many - CATSDPRRTDTQYF
TRBJ2-1 TRBV7-2 many TRBD1 CASSRDRVQEEQFF
TRBJ2-3 TRBV7-2 many TRBD2 CASSPSGYTDTQYF
TRBJ2-2 TRBV7-3 few - CASSPDSGELFF